The clone carrying this TCR beta chain was seen a few times. The sample's time point: patch test 1, 2 weeks after DPC sensitization. Treatment defined: therapeutic diphenylcyclopropenone sensitization with weekly scalp DPC. Each patch test followed a blood draw. V was pared by 9 bases and J by 1 base, with 12 bases between. Germline loops: CDR1 ENHRY, CDR2 SYGVKD. The CDR3 length is 13 residues. Unique molecular identifiers were attached to individual cDNA molecules within the library. Each CDR3 protein is one row after TCRdb ran MiXCR on the RACE reads. The data hold around 380,000 distinct CDR3 sequences, with nearly 5% observed a single time. This sample was taken from a study of human T cells and chemical hapten exposure.

Specimen: whole blood, collected in connection with sensitization to the hapten diphenylcyclopropenone (DPC). This clonotype was obtained from a woman in her forties or fifties with alopecia areata. Some clones in this sample may be carry-over from other donors' samples. The chain employs TRBV10-3 and TRBJ1-1; D ambiguous. CDR3 sequence reads: CAISTQENTEAFF. CDR3 bases: TGTGCCATTTCGACGCAGGAGAACACTGAAGCTTTCTTT.